One and the same sample provided the 12 T cell receptor beta chains below, sequenced in a study of blood T cell repertoires in COVID-19. Method: immunoSEQ multiplex PCR; TCRdb's copy keeps in-frame clones and lacks some. Here the sample spans over 250,000 clones, around nine tenths being singletons. Specimen: PBMCs or T cells enriched from blood (not recorded which). The receptors shown here come from a woman aged 18-30 years who had recovered from COVID-19.

This chain links TRBV19 with TRBJ1-1; D may be TRBD1 (5 bases). This CDR3 region has 15 residues. Germline-derived CDR1 and CDR2 are LNHDA and SQIVND (reference sequence). V was shortened by 3 bases and J by 2 bases, with 13 bases between the two germline ends. CDR3 bases: TGTGCCAGTAGTATGCTTGACAGCCCCAACACTGAAGCTTTCTTT. Amino acid sequence: CASSMLDSPNTEAFF.

The genes are TRBV9 and TRBJ1-2; the D gene is possibly TRBD1 (6 bases). The germline gives CDR1 SGDLS, CDR2 YYNGEE. Trimming pared 0 bases from V and 5 bases from J, leaving 11 bases between. There are 14 residues in the CDR3. The CDR3 coding sequence is TGTGCCAGCAGCGTAGCCGACAGGAGGTATGGCTACACCTTC. Encoded protein: CASSVADRRYGYTF.

This clone was counted only a few times. The chain employs TRBV5-4 and TRBJ2-3; 13 bases fit TRBD2. V trimming: 4 bases; J trimming: 10 bases; junction bases outside the gene matches: 9. CDR3 size: 15 residues. The germline V gene has CDR1 SGHNT and CDR2 YYREEE (reference sequence). Here the CDR3 DNA reads TGTGCCAGCAGCCCGTGGACTAGCGGGAGTGGGGCGCAGTATTTT. Translated, it gives CASSPWTSGSGAQYF.

The chain carries TRBV6-5 and TRBJ1-5; the match to TRBD1 covers 10 bases. Trimming removed 7 bases from V and 3 bases from J; junction bases left unmatched: 6. The germline CDR1 and CDR2 sequences are MNHEY and SVGAGI. The CDR3 extends over 15 amino acids. The CDR3 region has the DNA TGTGCCAGCACCTGGACAGGGGGGAACAATCAGCCCCAGCATTTT. It specifies CASTWTGGNNQPQHF.

The gene calls are TRBV5-1 and TRBJ1-1, with D tentatively TRBD1 (5 bases). The length of the CDR3 is 16 residues. The germline V gene encodes CDR1 SGHRS and CDR2 YFSETQ. Between the trimmed V and J ends, which lost 1 base and 0 bases, there was a span of 13 bases. CDR3 sequence reads: CASSLSPTALNTEAFF. DNA of the CDR3: TGCGCCAGCAGCTTGAGTCCGACAGCGCTGAACACTGAAGCTTTCTTT.

The V call is TRBV3-1 (or the pseudogene TRBV3-2), the J call TRBJ2-3, with 8 bases lining up with TRBD2. This CDR3 is 16 amino acids long. Germline assignment: CDR1 LGHDT and CDR2 YNNKEL (reference sequence). After removal of 3 bases from V and 2 bases from J, the junction contained 7 bases not matched to a gene. CDR3 DNA: TGTGCCAGCAGCCAGTTTTCGCGGGGGGTCACAGATACGCAGTATTTT. Translating gives CASSQFSRGVTDTQYF.

This clone occurred once. The chain recombines TRBV15 with TRBJ2-1; D perhaps matches TRBD2 (6 bases). The V gene lost 0 bases and the J gene lost 8 bases, with 17 bases spanning the gap. The CDR3 has 16 residues. The germline V gene has CDR1 LNHNV and CDR2 YYDKDF (reference sequence). CDR3 nucleotides: TGTGCCACCAGCAGAGATAATGGCGGGACTTGGGATGAGCAGTTCTTC. Protein product: CATSRDNGGTWDEQFF.

The V gene is TRBV7-9, the J gene TRBJ2-1; 11 nucleotides align to TRBD2. The CDR3 has 15 amino acids. V lost 5 bases to trimming and J lost 7 bases; unmatched junction nucleotides: 7. The V gene's germline CDR1 is SEHNR and CDR2 FQNEAQ (reference sequence). The CDR3 bases are TGTGCCAGCAGCGTTCTAGCGGGAGGAAAGAATGAGCAGTTCTTC. It specifies CASSVLAGGKNEQFF.

The rearrangement joins TRBV7-8 to TRBJ2-7, with 8 bases matching TRBD2. Per the germline V gene, CDR1 is SGHVS and CDR2 is FQNEAQ. The trim removed 1 base at V and 2 bases at J, leaving 4 bases unmatched. This CDR3 has 15 residues. This CDR3 reads CASSLVLADTYEQYF. The CDR3 DNA sequence: TGTGCCAGCAGCTTAGTACTAGCGGATACCTACGAGCAGTACTTC.

This chain connects TRBV7-9 to TRBJ2-1; TRBD2 matches 7 bases. This CDR3 spans 15 amino acids. V gave up 1 base and J gave up 1 base; unmatched junction bases: 1. The germline CDR1 and CDR2 sequences are SEHNR and FQNEAQ (reference sequence). The chain's CDR3 is CASSLGEGSYNEQFF. CDR3 DNA sequence: TGTGCCAGCAGCTTAGGGGAGGGATCCTACAATGAGCAGTTCTTC.

The gene calls are TRBV5-1 and TRBJ2-1; 8 bases fit TRBD2. CDR3 length: 17 amino acids. V was pared by 3 bases and J by 5 bases, with 13 bases of the junction left unmatched. Germline CDR1 SGHRS, CDR2 YFSETQ. For the CDR3, the DNA is TGCGCCAGCAGCTCGCCACTAGCGGCCAACATTAACAATGAGCAGTTCTTC. It translates to CASSSPLAANINNEQFF.

The chain is built from TRBV3-1 (or the pseudogene TRBV3-2) and TRBJ1-2, with 8 bases aligning to TRBD1. V gave up 4 bases and J gave up 5 bases; unmatched junction bases: 0. This CDR3 spans 12 amino acids. Looked up from germline, CDR1 is LGHDT and CDR2 is YNNKEL (reference sequence). The CDR3 loop reads CASSRTGYGYTF. CDR3 coding DNA: TGTGCCAGCAGCCGGACAGGGTATGGCTACACCTTC.